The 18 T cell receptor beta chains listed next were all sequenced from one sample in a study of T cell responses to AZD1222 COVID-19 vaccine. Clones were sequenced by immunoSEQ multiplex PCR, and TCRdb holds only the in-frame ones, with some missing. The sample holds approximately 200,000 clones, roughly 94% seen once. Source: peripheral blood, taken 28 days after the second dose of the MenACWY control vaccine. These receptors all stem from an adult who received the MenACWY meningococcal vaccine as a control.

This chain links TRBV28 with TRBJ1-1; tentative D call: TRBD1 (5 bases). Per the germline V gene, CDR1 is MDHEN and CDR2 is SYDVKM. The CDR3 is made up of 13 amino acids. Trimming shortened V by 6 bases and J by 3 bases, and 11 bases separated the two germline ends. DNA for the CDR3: TGTGCCAGCAGCCGTCTGGGGGACACTGAAGCTTTCTTT. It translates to CASSRLGDTEAFF.

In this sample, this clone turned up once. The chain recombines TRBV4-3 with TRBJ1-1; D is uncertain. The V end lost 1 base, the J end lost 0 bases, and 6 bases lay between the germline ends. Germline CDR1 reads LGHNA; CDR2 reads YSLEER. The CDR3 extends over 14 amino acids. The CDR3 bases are TGCGCCAGCAGCCAAGGGACCATGAACACTGAAGCTTTCTTT. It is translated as CASSQGTMNTEAFF.

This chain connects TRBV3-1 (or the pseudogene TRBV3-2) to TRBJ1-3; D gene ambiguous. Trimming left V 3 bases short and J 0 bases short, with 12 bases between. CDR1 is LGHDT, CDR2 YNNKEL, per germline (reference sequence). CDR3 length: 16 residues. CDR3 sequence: CASSQRAEDSGNTIYF. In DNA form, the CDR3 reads TGTGCCAGCAGCCAGAGGGCCGAGGACTCTGGAAACACCATATATTTT.

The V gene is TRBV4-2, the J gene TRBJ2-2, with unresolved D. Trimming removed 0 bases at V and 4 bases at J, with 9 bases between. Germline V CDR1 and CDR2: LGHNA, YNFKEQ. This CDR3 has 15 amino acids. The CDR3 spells CASSQDISGTGELFF. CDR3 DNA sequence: TGTGCCAGCAGCCAAGATATTAGTGGCACCGGGGAGCTGTTTTTT.

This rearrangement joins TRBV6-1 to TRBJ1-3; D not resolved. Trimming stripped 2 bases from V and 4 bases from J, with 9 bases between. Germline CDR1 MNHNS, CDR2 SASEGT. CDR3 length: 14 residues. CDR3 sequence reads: CASSERGRGNTIYF. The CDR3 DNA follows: TGTGCCAGCAGTGAAAGAGGACGGGGAAACACCATATATTTT.

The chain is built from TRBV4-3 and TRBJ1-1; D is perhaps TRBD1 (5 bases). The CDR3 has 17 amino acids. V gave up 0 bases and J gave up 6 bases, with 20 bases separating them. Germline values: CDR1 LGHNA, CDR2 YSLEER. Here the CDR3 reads CASSQDAGVGEAAEAFF. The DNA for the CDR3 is TGCGCCAGCAGCCAAGACGCGGGAGTAGGGGAGGCTGCTGAAGCTTTCTTT.

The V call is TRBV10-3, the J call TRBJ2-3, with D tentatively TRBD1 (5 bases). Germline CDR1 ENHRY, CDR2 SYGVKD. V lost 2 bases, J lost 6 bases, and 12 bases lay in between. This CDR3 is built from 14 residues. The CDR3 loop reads CAISETQDKDTQYF. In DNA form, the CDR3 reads TGTGCCATCAGTGAGACTCAGGACAAGGATACGCAGTATTTT.

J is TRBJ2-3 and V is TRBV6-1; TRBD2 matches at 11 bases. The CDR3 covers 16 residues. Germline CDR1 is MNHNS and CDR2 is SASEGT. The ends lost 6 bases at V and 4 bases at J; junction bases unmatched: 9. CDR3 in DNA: TGTGCCAGCAGAGAAACCCCGGGACTAGCGGCAGATACGCAGTATTTT. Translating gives CASRETPGLAADTQYF.

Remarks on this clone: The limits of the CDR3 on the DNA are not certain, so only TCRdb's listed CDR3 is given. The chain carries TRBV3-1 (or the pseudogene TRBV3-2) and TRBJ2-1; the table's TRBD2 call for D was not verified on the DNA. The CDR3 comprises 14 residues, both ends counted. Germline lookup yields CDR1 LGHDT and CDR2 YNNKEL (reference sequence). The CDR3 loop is CASSVAGGSRVEFF.

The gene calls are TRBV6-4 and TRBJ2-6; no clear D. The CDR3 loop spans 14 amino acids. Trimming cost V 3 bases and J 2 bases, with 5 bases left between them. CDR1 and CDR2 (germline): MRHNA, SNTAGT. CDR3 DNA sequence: TGTGCCAGCAGTGAGGCAGCTGGGGCCAACGTCCTGACTTTC. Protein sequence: CASSEAAGANVLTF.

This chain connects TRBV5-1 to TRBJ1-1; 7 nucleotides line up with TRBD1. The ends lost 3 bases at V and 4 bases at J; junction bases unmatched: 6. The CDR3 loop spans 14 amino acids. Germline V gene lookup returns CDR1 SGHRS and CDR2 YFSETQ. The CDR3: CASSSRQGFTEAFF. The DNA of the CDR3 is TGCGCCAGCAGCTCCAGACAGGGTTTCACTGAAGCTTTCTTT.

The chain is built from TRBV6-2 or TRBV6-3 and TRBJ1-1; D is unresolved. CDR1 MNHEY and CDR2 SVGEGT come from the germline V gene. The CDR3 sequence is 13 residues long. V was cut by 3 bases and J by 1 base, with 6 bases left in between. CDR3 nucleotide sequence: TGTGCCAGCAGTTATGCAGGGAACACTGAAGCTTTCTTT. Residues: CASSYAGNTEAFF.

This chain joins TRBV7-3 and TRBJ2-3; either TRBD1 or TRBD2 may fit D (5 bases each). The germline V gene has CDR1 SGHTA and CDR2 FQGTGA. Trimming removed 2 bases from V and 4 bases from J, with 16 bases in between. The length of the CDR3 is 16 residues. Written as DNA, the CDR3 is TGTGCCAGCAGCTTAGGGACCCAGGATTCAGCAGATACGCAGTATTTT. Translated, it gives CASSLGTQDSADTQYF.

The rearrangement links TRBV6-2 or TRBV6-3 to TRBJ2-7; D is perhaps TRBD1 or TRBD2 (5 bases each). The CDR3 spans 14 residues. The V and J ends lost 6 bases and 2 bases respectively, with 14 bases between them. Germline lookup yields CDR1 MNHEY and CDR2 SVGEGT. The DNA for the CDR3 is TGTGCCAGCAGCCCCGCCCGGGGCCCCTACGAGCAGTACTTC. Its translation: CASSPARGPYEQYF.

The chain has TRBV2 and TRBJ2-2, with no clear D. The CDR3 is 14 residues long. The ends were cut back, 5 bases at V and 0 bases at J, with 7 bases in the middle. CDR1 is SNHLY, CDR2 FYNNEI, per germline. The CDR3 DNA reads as TGTGCCAGCAGTCCGGTCCCGAACACCGGGGAGCTGTTTTTT. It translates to CASSPVPNTGELFF.

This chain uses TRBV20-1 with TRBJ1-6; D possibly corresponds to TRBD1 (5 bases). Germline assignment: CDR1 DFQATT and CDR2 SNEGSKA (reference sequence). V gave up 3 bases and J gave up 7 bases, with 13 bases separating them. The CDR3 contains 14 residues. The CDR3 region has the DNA TGCAGTGCTAGTGACACAGGTGGGAATTCACCCCTCCACTTT. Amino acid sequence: CSASDTGGNSPLHF.

CDR3 in DNA: TGTGCCAGCAGCTTGGAGGTCAACAGACTGAATGAAAAACTGTTTTTT. This codes for CASSLEVNRLNEKLFF. The V and J genes are TRBV7-9 and TRBJ1-4, with no clear D. Looked up from germline, CDR1 is SEHNR and CDR2 is FQNEAQ (reference sequence). Trimming removed 3 bases from V and 5 bases from J, with 16 bases in between. The CDR3 runs to 16 residues.

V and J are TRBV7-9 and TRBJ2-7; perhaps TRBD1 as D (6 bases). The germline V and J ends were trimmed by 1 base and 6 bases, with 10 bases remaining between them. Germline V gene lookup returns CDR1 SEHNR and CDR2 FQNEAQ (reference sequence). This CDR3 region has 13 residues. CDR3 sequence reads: CASSLVGALEQYF. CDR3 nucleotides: TGTGCCAGCAGCTTAGTGGGGGCCCTCGAGCAGTACTTC.